Listed below are T cell receptor beta chains from one sample, sequenced in a study of blood T cell repertoires in COVID-19. Generated by immunoSEQ multiplex PCR, the TCRdb table keeps only in-frame clones and is missing some. Here the sample spans just over 300,000 clones, under 90% being singletons. Material: peripheral blood. Receptors originate from a woman in her 30s with COVID-19, enrolled during active disease. CDR3s include the opening cysteine and the closing phenylalanine or tryptophan. The order of the fields is V gene, clone size, D gene, J gene, CDR3 protein, CDR3 DNA. A D gene is named only where the DNA matches it firmly. Clone size is shown for a subset of rows, as once, few, many or a class of expanded clone.

>TRBV30|.|TRBD1|TRBJ1-3
CAWSLAIPDRGHGNTIYF
TGTGCCTGGAGCCTAGCCATCCCCGACAGGGGGCATGGAAACACCATATATTTT
>TRBV25-1|.|TRBD1|TRBJ2-2
CASNPGQGASTGELFF
TGTGCCAGCAACCCCGGACAGGGGGCAAGCACCGGGGAGCTGTTTTTT
>TRBV19|.|TRBD1|TRBJ1-1
CATTGGTEAFF
TGTGCCACTACAGGGGGAACTGAAGCTTTCTTT
>TRBV10-1|few|.|TRBJ1-6
CASKARENSPLHF
TGCGCCAGCAAGGCCAGGGAAAATTCACCCCTCCACTTT
>TRBV7-9|.|TRBD1|TRBJ2-7
CASSILTGPSSYEQYF
TGTGCCAGCAGCATCCTGACAGGGCCGAGCTCCTACGAGCAGTACTTC
>TRBV12-3/TRBV12-4|.|.|TRBJ2-1
CASWASSYNEQFF
TGTGCCAGCTGGGCAAGCTCCTACAATGAGCAGTTCTTC
>TRBV5-1|.|TRBD2|TRBJ2-7
CASSPTRGGPNEQYF
TGCGCCAGCAGCCCAACGCGGGGGGGGCCGAACGAGCAGTACTTC
>TRBV5-1|few|.|TRBJ2-7
CASSLDRDTIYEQYF
TGCGCCAGCAGCTTGGATAGGGACACCATCTACGAGCAGTACTTC
>TRBV5-8|.|.|TRBJ1-5
CASSLGGADSNQPQHF
TGTGCCAGCAGCTTGGGAGGAGCTGATAGCAATCAGCCCCAGCATTTT
>TRBV5-6|.|.|TRBJ2-2
CASLEFNTGELFF
TGTGCCAGTCTAGAATTCAACACCGGGGAGCTGTTTTTT
>TRBV2|once|TRBD2|TRBJ2-7
CASSVGRGGIYEQYF
TGTGCCAGCAGTGTCGGGAGGGGGGGCATCTACGAGCAGTACTTC
>TRBV19|.|.|TRBJ1-4
CASSDSSTNEKLFF
TGTGCCAGTAGCGACAGCTCAACTAATGAAAAACTGTTTTTT
>TRBV2|.|.|TRBJ2-3
CASSHRSSTDTQYF
TGTGCCAGCAGCCACAGGAGTAGCACAGATACGCAGTATTTT
>TRBV11-2|.|.|TRBJ2-3
CASSRGTDTQYF
TGTGCCAGCAGCCGGGGCACAGATACGCAGTATTTT
>TRBV6-2/TRBV6-3|.|.|TRBJ1-1
CASSYSRSGTEAFF
TGTGCCAGCAGTTACTCGCGCAGCGGCACTGAAGCTTTCTTT
>TRBV7-3|.|TRBD2|TRBJ2-1
CASSLTPLTSVAEQFF
TGTGCCAGCAGCTTAACGCCGCTTACTAGCGTTGCTGAGCAGTTCTTC
>TRBV6-5|.|.|TRBJ1-1
CASSYSYLAREAFF
TGTGCCAGCAGTTACTCGTATTTGGCCAGGGAAGCTTTCTTT
>TRBV5-1|.|.|TRBJ1-1
CASSVRGGDTEAFF
TGCGCCAGCAGCGTAAGGGGCGGGGACACTGAAGCTTTCTTT
>TRBV27|.|.|TRBJ1-2
CASRSPTANYGYTF
TGTGCCAGCCGATCCCCGACAGCAAACTATGGCTACACCTTC
>TRBV7-2|.|TRBD1|TRBJ1-1
CASVSGQMNTEAFF
TGTGCCAGTGTATCGGGACAGATGAACACTGAAGCTTTCTTT
>TRBV4-1|.|TRBD1|TRBJ1-1
CASSRIQGVTEAFF
TGCGCCAGCAGCCGCATACAGGGGGTGACTGAAGCTTTCTTT
>TRBV29-1|.|.|TRBJ1-2
CSVEDLETDRGYTF
TGCAGCGTTGAAGATTTGGAGACCGACCGTGGCTACACCTTC
>TRBV2|.|.|TRBJ1-5
CASRDSLNSNQPQHF
TGTGCCAGCAGGGACAGCCTAAATAGCAATCAGCCCCAGCATTTT
>TRBV27|.|.|TRBJ2-3
CASRQAGWGQLDTQYF
TGTGCCAGCAGACAAGCGGGGTGGGGGCAGTTAGATACGCAGTATTTT
>TRBV29-1|.|TRBD1|TRBJ1-3
CSVVLGGRNTIYF
TGCAGCGTTGTCCTAGGGGGCAGAAACACCATATATTTT
>TRBV19|.|TRBD2|TRBJ2-1
CASSMGGGGYYNEQFF
TGTGCCAGTAGTATGGGGGGGGGTGGATACTACAATGAGCAGTTCTTC
>TRBV20-1|.|.|TRBJ2-5
CSASDASSGQETQYF
TGCAGTGCTAGTGACGCGTCGTCGGGCCAAGAGACCCAGTACTTC
>TRBV2|once|.|TRBJ1-5
CASSDQGFLGNQPQHF
TGTGCCAGCAGTGACCAGGGGTTTCTGGGCAATCAGCCCCAGCATTTT
>TRBV6-4|.|TRBD1|TRBJ1-2
CASSTGAGGYTF
TGTGCCAGCAGTACAGGGGCGGGAGGCTACACCTTC
>TRBV10-3|.|TRBD1|TRBJ1-1
CAIRRTGGPNTEAFF
TGTGCCATCAGGCGGACAGGGGGCCCGAACACTGAAGCTTTCTTT
>TRBV6-6|.|.|TRBJ1-6
CATHRTENSPLHF
TGTGCCACTCATCGGACAGAGAATTCACCCCTCCACTTT
>TRBV14|.|.|TRBJ2-3
CASSQAYLVGTDTQYF
TGTGCCAGCAGCCAAGCCTACTTAGTTGGCACAGATACGCAGTATTTT
>TRBV4-2|.|.|TRBJ2-2
CASSQDWRAGELFF
TGTGCCAGCAGCCAAGATTGGAGGGCCGGGGAGCTGTTTTTT
>TRBV2|.|.|TRBJ2-5
CASSDPPSAQETQYF
TGTGCCAGCAGTGACCCCCCCAGCGCTCAAGAGACCCAGTACTTC
>TRBV7-9|.|.|TRBJ1-5
CASTVDSGPQHF
TGTGCCAGCACCGTTGATTCCGGGCCCCAGCATTTT
>TRBV7-8|.|.|TRBJ1-4
CASSFGTGHKSEKLFF
TGTGCCAGCAGCTTCGGCACGGGACACAAGAGTGAAAAACTGTTTTTT
>TRBV2|.|TRBD1|TRBJ1-2
CASSITGAGGYTF
TGTGCCAGCAGTATCACAGGGGCAGGGGGCTACACCTTC
>TRBV9|.|.|TRBJ2-2
CASSVGSTGELFF
TGTGCCAGCAGCGTAGGGAGCACCGGGGAGCTGTTTTTT
>TRBV27|.|TRBD1|TRBJ2-7
CASSFGTGSYEQYF
TGTGCCAGCAGTTTTGGGACAGGGTCCTACGAGCAGTACTTC
>TRBV27|.|TRBD2|TRBJ2-7
CASAIGEGYEQYF
TGTGCCAGTGCCATTGGGGAGGGGTACGAGCAGTACTTC
>TRBV30|.|.|TRBJ1-5
CAWSRGLNNQPQHF
TGTGCCTGGAGTAGGGGCCTCAACAATCAGCCCCAGCATTTT
>TRBV18|.|TRBD1|TRBJ1-1
CASSLTGQGTEAFF
TGTGCCAGCTCCCTGACGGGACAGGGGACTGAAGCTTTCTTT
>TRBV6-2/TRBV6-3|.|TRBD1|TRBJ1-6
CASSYSGTGSSPLHF
TGTGCCAGCAGTTACTCTGGGACAGGGTCTTCACCCCTCCACTTT
>TRBV5-6|once|TRBD1|TRBJ1-2
CASSPWGTGPYYGYTF
TGTGCCAGCAGCCCGTGGGGGACAGGACCTTATTATGGCTACACCTTC
>TRBV10-3|.|.|TRBJ2-3
CAISESAGASTDTQYF
TGTGCCATCAGTGAGTCGGCGGGGGCCTCCACAGATACGCAGTATTTT
>TRBV4-3|.|.|TRBJ2-1
CASSRYGGGYEQFF
TGCGCCAGCAGCCGATACGGAGGGGGCTATGAGCAGTTCTTC
>TRBV19|.|.|TRBJ1-1
CASSRRTDLGEAFF
TGTGCCAGTAGCAGGAGGACAGATTTGGGTGAAGCTTTCTTT
>TRBV6-1|once|.|TRBJ1-2
CASSEGLWGDANYGYTF
TGTGCCAGCAGTGAGGGGCTCTGGGGCGATGCTAACTATGGCTACACCTTC
>TRBV6-1|few|TRBD2|TRBJ2-1
CASSDPGTSGFHEQFF
TGTGCCAGCAGTGATCCCGGGACTAGCGGTTTCCATGAGCAGTTCTTC
>TRBV5-4|once|TRBD2|TRBJ2-7
CASSFGGTYEQYF
TGTGCCAGCAGCTTCGGGGGGACCTACGAGCAGTACTTC
>TRBV12-3/TRBV12-4|.|.|TRBJ1-5
CASSPFLQPQHF
TGTGCCAGCAGTCCCTTCCTTCAGCCCCAGCATTTT